The 13 T cell receptor beta chains given below trace back to one sample, sequenced in a study of monozygotic twins with inflammatory bowel disease. TCRdb reprocessed the 5' RACE reads, with one entry per CDR3 protein and no DNA. The table for this sample gives 400,000 to 500,000 distinct CDR3 sequences. The sequenced sample consisted of blood. These receptors were obtained from a human donor with ulcerative colitis or Crohn's disease, or a healthy co-twin of an affected twin (not recorded which).

The rearrangement links TRBV5-6 to TRBJ2-1; TCRdb designates TRBD1, a call that cannot be tested without DNA. CDR3 length equals 16 residues. The V gene's germline CDR1 is SGHDT and CDR2 YYEEEE. The CDR3 here is CASSLGQGDSYNEQFF.

The V call is TRBV3-1, the J call TRBJ2-3. The CDR3 is 13 residues long. Germline CDR1 LGHDT, CDR2 YNNKEL (reference sequence). The CDR3 sequence: CASSPYNTDTQYF.

This CDR3 is CASSYSNRFMNTEAFF. The rearrangement uses TRBV6-5 and TRBJ1-1. CDR3 size: 16 residues. Germline V gene sequence: CDR1 MNHEY, CDR2 SVGAGI.

The chain couples TRBV2 to TRBJ1-5; the D call from TCRdb, TRBD1, cannot be confirmed without DNA. The CDR3 loop spans 15 amino acids. Germline values: CDR1 SNHLY, CDR2 FYNNEI. The CDR3 loop reads CASSLDRGRNQPQHF.

This chain connects TRBV25-1 to TRBJ2-1. Germline V gene sequence: CDR1 MGHDK, CDR2 SYGVNS. The CDR3 totals 14 residues. The CDR3 spells CASSDTKAYNEQFF. Complete variable domain (other parts from reference TRBV25-1 and TRBJ2-1): EADIYQTPRYLVIGTGKKITLECSQTMGHDKMYWYQQDPGMELHLIHYSYGVNSTEKGDLSSESTVSRIRTEHFPLTLESARPSHTSQYLCASSDTKAYNEQFFGPGTRLTVL.

The chain couples TRBV5-1 to TRBJ2-7; TCRdb indicates TRBD2, and absent DNA this call remains unverified. CDR3 length: 13 residues. The germline CDR1 and CDR2 sequences are SGHRS and YFSETQ. The CDR3 loop is CASSLTSGREQYF. Full variable domain (rest looked up from reference TRBV5-1 and TRBJ2-7): KAGVTQTPRYLIKTRGQQVTLSCSPISGHRSVSWYQQTPGQGLQFLFEYFSETQRNKGNFPGRFSGRQFSNSRSEMNVSTLELGDSALYLCASSLTSGREQYFGPGTRLTVT.

The chain links TRBV20-1 to TRBJ1-6; TCRdb proposes TRBD1, but this gene call is untestable without DNA. CDR3 length: 15 amino acids. Germline CDR1 DFQATT, CDR2 SNEGSKA (reference sequence). CDR3 residues: CSARERGRYNSPLHF.

The chain employs TRBV7-2 and TRBJ2-7; TCRdb's D call, TRBD1, is unchecked because there is no DNA. CDR1 SGHTA and CDR2 FQGNSA come from the germline V gene. The CDR3 totals 15 residues. The CDR3 loop is CASSSPRTGSYEQYF.

The genes are TRBV19 and TRBJ2-2; TCRdb's D call, TRBD2, is unchecked because there is no DNA. CDR3 size: 15 residues. The V gene's germline CDR1 is LNHDA and CDR2 SQIVND (reference sequence). This chain's CDR3 is CASTRVGLHTGELFF.

The rearrangement links TRBV20-1 to TRBJ2-1; TCRdb's D call, TRBD2, is unchecked because there is no DNA. Per germline, CDR1 DFQATT and CDR2 SNEGSKA (reference sequence). The length of the CDR3 is 15 residues. The CDR3 spells CSALAGEGVYNEQFF.

The chain couples TRBV27 to TRBJ1-1. Germline V gives CDR1 MNHEY, CDR2 SMNVEV (reference sequence). The CDR3 spans 13 residues. This CDR3 reads CASSLLGNSEAFF.

The chain joins TRBV29-1 to TRBJ1-2. The germline V gene has CDR1 SQVTM and CDR2 ANQGSEA. CDR3 length: 16 amino acids. CDR3 in amino acids: CSVDREGPSANYGYTF.

The chain joins TRBV25-1 to TRBJ2-4; TCRdb proposes TRBD1, but this gene call is untestable without DNA. CDR1 and CDR2 (germline): MGHDK, SYGVNS. The CDR3 is made up of 14 amino acids. The CDR3 here is CASSDRDNKNIQYF.